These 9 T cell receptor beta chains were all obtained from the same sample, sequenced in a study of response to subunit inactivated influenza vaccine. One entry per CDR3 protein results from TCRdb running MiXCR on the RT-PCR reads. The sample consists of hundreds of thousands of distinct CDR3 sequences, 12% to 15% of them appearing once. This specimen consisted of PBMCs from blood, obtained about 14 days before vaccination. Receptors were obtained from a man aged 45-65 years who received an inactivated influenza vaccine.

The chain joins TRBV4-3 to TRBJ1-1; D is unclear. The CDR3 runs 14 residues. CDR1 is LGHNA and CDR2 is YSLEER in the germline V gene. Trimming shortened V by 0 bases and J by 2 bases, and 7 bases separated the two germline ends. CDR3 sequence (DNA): TGCGCCAGCAGCCAAGAACGGGTAAACACTGAAGCTTTCTTT. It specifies CASSQERVNTEAFF.

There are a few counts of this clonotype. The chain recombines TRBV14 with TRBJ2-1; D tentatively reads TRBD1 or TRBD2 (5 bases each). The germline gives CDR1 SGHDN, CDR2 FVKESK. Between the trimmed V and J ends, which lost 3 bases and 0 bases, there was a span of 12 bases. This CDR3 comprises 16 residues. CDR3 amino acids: CASSQRPGSSYNEQFF. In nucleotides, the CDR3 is TGTGCCAGCAGCCAGAGGCCAGGGAGCTCCTACAATGAGCAGTTCTTC.

The CDR3, as DNA: TGTGCCAGCTCACCCCGGGCGGGGATGGGGAACACTGAAGCTTTCTTT. It encodes CASSPRAGMGNTEAFF. V usage is TRBV18 and J usage is TRBJ1-1; no definite D call. This CDR3 is built from 16 residues. CDR1 and CDR2 from the germline V gene are KGHSH and LQKENI. V was pared by 3 bases and J by 1 base, with 15 bases between. Full variable domain (remainder filled in from reference TRBV18 and TRBJ1-1): NAGVMQNPRHLVRRRGQEARLRCSPMKGHSHVYWYRQLPEEGLKFMVYLQKENIIDESGMPKERFSAEFPKEGPSILRIQQVVRGDSAAYFCASSPRAGMGNTEAFFGQGTRLTVV.

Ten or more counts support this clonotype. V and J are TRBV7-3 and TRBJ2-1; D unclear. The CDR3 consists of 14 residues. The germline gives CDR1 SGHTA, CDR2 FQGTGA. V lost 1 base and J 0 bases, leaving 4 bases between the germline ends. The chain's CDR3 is CASSLRYSYNEQFF. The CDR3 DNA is TGTGCCAGCAGCTTAAGGTACTCCTACAATGAGCAGTTCTTC.

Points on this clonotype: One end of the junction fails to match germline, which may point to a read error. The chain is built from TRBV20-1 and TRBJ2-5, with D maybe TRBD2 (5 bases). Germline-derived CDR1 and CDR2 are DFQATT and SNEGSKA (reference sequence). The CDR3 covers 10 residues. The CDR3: CSTRQETQYF. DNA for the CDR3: TGCAGTACTAGACAAGAGACCCAGTACTTC.

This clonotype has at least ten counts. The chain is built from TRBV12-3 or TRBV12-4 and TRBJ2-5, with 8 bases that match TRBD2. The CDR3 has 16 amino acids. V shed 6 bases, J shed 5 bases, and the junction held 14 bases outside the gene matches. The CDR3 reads CASSNIAGKTSETQYF. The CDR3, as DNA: TGTGCCAGCAGCAACATAGCGGGGAAGACCTCGGAGACCCAGTACTTC.

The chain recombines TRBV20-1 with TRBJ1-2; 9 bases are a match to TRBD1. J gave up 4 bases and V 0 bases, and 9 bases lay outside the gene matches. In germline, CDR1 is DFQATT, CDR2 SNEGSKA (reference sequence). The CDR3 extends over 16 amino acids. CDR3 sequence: CSARDFTGGGVYGYTF. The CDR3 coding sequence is TGCAGTGCTAGAGATTTTACAGGGGGCGGGGTCTATGGCTACACCTTC.

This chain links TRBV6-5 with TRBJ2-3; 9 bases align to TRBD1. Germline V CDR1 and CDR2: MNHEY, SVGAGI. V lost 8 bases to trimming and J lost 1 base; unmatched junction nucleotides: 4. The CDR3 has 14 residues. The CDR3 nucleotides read TGTGCCAGCGGTTGGACAGGGGGCACAGATACGCAGTATTTT. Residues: CASGWTGGTDTQYF.

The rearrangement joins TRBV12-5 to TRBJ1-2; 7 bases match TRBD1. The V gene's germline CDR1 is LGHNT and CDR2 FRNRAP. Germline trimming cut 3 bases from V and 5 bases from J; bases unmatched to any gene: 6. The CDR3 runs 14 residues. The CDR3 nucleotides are TGTGCTAGTGGTTTACGGGACAGCTCTTATGGCTACACCTTC. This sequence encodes CASGLRDSSYGYTF. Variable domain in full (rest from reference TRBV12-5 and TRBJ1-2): DARVTQTPRHKVTEMGQEVTMRCQPILGHNTVFWYRQTMMQGLELLAYFRNRAPLDDSGMPKDRFSAEMPDATLATLKIQPSEPRDSAVYFCASGLRDSSYGYTFGSGTRLTVV.